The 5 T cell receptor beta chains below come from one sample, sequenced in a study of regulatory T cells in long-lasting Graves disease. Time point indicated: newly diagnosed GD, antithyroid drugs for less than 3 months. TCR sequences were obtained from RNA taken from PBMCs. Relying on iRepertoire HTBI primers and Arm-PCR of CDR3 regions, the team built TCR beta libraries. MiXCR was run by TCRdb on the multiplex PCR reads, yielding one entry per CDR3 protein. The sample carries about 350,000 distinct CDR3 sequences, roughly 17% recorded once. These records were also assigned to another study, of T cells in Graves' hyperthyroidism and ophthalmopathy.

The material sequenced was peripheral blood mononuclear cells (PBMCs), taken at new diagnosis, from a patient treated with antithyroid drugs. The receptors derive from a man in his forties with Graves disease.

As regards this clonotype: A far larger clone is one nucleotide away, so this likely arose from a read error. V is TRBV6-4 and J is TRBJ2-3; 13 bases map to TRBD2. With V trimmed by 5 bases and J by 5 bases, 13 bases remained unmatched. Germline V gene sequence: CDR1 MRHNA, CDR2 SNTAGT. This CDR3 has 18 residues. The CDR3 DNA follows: TGTGCCAGCAGTTCCCCAACCGGGACTAGCGGGGTTAGAGATACGCAGTATTTT. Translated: CASSSPTGTSGVRDTQYF.

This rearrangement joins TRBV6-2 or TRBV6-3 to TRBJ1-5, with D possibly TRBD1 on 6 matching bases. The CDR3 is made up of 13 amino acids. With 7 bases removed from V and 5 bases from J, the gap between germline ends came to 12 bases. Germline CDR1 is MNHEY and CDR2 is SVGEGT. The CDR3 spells CASTLQGYQPQHF. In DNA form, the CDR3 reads TGTGCCAGCACGTTACAGGGCTATCAGCCCCAGCATTTT.

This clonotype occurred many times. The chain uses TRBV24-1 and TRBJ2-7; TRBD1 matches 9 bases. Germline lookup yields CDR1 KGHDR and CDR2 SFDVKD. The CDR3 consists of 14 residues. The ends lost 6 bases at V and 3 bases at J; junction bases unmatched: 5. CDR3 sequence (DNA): TGTGCCACCAGTAACCGGGACAGGGTCTACGAGCAGTACTTC. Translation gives CATSNRDRVYEQYF.

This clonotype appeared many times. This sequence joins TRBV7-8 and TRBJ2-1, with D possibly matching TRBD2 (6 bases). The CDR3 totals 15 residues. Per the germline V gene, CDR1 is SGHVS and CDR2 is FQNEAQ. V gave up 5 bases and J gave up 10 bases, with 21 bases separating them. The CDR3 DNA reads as TGTGCCAGCAGCCCGCTGACGGGACTCGCCCGGGAGCAGTTCTTC. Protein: CASSPLTGLAREQFF.

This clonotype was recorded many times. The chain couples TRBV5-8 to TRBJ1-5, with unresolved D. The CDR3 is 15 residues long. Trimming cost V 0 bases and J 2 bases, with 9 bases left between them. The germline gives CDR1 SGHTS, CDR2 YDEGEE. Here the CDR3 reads CASSLAGGRNQPQHF. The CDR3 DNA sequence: TGTGCCAGCAGCTTGGCGGGTGGACGCAATCAGCCCCAGCATTTT.